These 13 T cell receptor beta chains came from one sample sequenced in a study of CD8 T cells in seronegative destructive rheumatoid arthritis. Here immunoSEQ multiplex PCR was the method, and the copy in TCRdb shows in-frame clones only, minus some. The table has about 13,000 clones, under 85% seen once; the top ten hold over 25%. The sequenced sample was CD8+ T cells from blood. These receptors were taken from a woman in her thirties or forties with seronegative destructive rheumatoid arthritis.

This chain joins TRBV4-1 and TRBJ1-5; D is perhaps TRBD1 (6 bases). Germline CDR1 MGHRA, CDR2 YSYEKL. This CDR3 comprises 16 residues. The V end lost 0 bases, the J end lost 4 bases, and 13 bases lay between the germline ends. The CDR3 region has the DNA TGCGCCAGCAGCCAAGAACTAGGACAGAAAAATCAGCCCCAGCATTTT. Its translation: CASSQELGQKNQPQHF.

CDR3 amino acids: CASSPGQGRSEAFF. The CDR3 DNA reads TGTGCCAGCAGCCCCGGACAGGGTAGAAGTGAAGCTTTCTTT. The chain uses TRBV5-5 and TRBJ1-1; 8 nucleotides agree with TRBD1. Germline trimming cut 4 bases from V and 7 bases from J; bases unmatched to any gene: 9. Germline V gene sequence: CDR1 SGHKS, CDR2 YYEKEE (reference sequence). The CDR3 is made up of 14 amino acids.

The V call is TRBV4-1, the J call TRBJ1-2; D ambiguous. With 0 bases removed from V and 4 bases from J, the gap between germline ends came to 12 bases. This CDR3 region has 15 residues. Germline CDR1 and CDR2: MGHRA and YSYEKL. CDR3 sequence (DNA): TGCGCCAGCAGCCAAGATCGGGAGGCGTTCTATGGCTACACCTTC. Its translation: CASSQDREAFYGYTF.

The V and J genes are TRBV7-8 and TRBJ1-2; D remains ambiguous. Germline loops: CDR1 SGHVS, CDR2 FQNEAQ. V was trimmed by 9 bases and J by 3 bases, leaving 14 bases between them. This CDR3 spans 13 amino acids. Here the CDR3 DNA reads TGTGCCAGTGCAAACCGAGGGTACTATGGCTACACCTTC. This encodes CASANRGYYGYTF.

The chain has TRBV5-1 and TRBJ1-4; 7 nucleotides agree with TRBD1. The germline V gene has CDR1 SGHRS and CDR2 YFSETQ. V lost 0 bases, J lost 0 bases, and 5 bases stayed unmatched. There are 17 residues in the CDR3. The CDR3 loop is CASSLVTGAATNEKLFF. The CDR3 DNA sequence: TGCGCCAGCAGCTTGGTCACAGGGGCGGCAACTAATGAAAAACTGTTTTTT.

This clone was observed a handful of times. The CDR3 bases are TGTGCCAGTAGTATAGATCTGGGGACAAACTACAATGAGCAGTTCTTC. It codes for CASSIDLGTNYNEQFF. The chain links TRBV19 to TRBJ2-1, with D possibly matching TRBD1 (6 bases). Germline V gene data show CDR1 as LNHDA and CDR2 as SQIVND (reference sequence). This CDR3 comprises 16 residues. V was clipped by 0 bases and J by 3 bases, with 12 bases between them.

J is TRBJ2-1 and V is TRBV4-1; D may be TRBD2 (6 bases). CDR1 MGHRA and CDR2 YSYEKL come from the germline V gene. V was shortened by 0 bases and J by 3 bases, with 6 bases between the two germline ends. The CDR3 sequence is 14 residues long. The CDR3 DNA follows: TGCGCCAGCAGCCAAGAGGGAGGCTACAATGAGCAGTTCTTC. Translated, it gives CASSQEGGYNEQFF.

J is TRBJ1-1 and V is TRBV7-8; D is perhaps TRBD1 (5 bases). Trimming shortened V by 2 bases and J by 0 bases, and 10 bases separated the two germline ends. CDR1 and CDR2 (germline): SGHVS, FQNEAQ. The CDR3 is made up of 15 amino acids. CDR3 in amino acids: CASSLTQGMNTEAFF. CDR3 sequence (DNA): TGTGCCAGCAGCTTAACGCAGGGAATGAACACTGAAGCTTTCTTT.

The chain joins TRBV6-6 to TRBJ1-5; D unclear. Trimming left V 0 bases short and J 0 bases short, with 9 bases between. This CDR3 region has 16 residues. Germline V gene lookup returns CDR1 MNHNY and CDR2 SVGAGI (reference sequence). The CDR3 here is CASSYSMESSNQPQHF. CDR3 sequence (DNA): TGTGCCAGCAGTTACTCGATGGAGTCTAGCAATCAGCCCCAGCATTTT.

This clone occurred a few times. This chain uses TRBV4-1 with TRBJ2-7; weak D call: TRBD2 (6 bases). The germline V and J ends were trimmed by 4 bases and 0 bases, with 16 bases remaining between them. The CDR3 has 16 residues. Germline V lookup: CDR1 MGHRA, CDR2 YSYEKL. The CDR3 DNA follows: TGCGCCAGCAGCCCCCGGGACTCTACTAGCTCCTACGAGCAGTACTTC. This codes for CASSPRDSTSSYEQYF.

The chain carries TRBV7-6 and TRBJ1-5; possibly TRBD1 for D (6 bases). This CDR3 comprises 15 residues. The germline V and J ends were trimmed by 1 base and 5 bases, with 12 bases remaining between them. The V gene's germline CDR1 is SGHVS and CDR2 FNYEAQ. CDR3 sequence reads: CASSLVGDTHQPQHF. The CDR3 coding sequence is TGTGCCAGCAGCTTAGTGGGGGACACGCATCAGCCCCAGCATTTT.

The chain is built from TRBV7-9 and TRBJ1-2, with 8 bases lining up with TRBD1. Germline trimming cut 4 bases from V and 4 bases from J; bases unmatched to any gene: 5. Germline V gives CDR1 SEHNR, CDR2 FQNEAQ (reference sequence). This CDR3 comprises 14 residues. The CDR3 DNA reads TGTGCCAGCAGCTACGACAGGGGAGCCTATGGCTACACCTTC. The encoded protein is CASSYDRGAYGYTF. Full variable domain (rest looked up from reference TRBV7-9 and TRBJ1-2): DTGVSQNPRHKITKRGQNVTFRCDPISEHNRLYWYRQTLGQGPEFLTYFQNEAQLEKSRLLSDRFSAERPKGSFSTLEIQRTEQGDSAMYLCASSYDRGAYGYTFGSGTRLTVV.

The V gene is TRBV7-3, the J gene TRBJ2-3; 11 bases fit TRBD2. CDR3 length: 16 residues. Germline CDR1 is SGHTA and CDR2 is FQGTGA. Losses at the gene ends were 2 bases for V and 0 bases for J; bases not matched to a gene: 1. The CDR3 coding sequence is TGTGCCAGCAGCTTAGTAGCGGGGGGGAGCACAGATACGCAGTATTTT. Amino acids: CASSLVAGGSTDTQYF.